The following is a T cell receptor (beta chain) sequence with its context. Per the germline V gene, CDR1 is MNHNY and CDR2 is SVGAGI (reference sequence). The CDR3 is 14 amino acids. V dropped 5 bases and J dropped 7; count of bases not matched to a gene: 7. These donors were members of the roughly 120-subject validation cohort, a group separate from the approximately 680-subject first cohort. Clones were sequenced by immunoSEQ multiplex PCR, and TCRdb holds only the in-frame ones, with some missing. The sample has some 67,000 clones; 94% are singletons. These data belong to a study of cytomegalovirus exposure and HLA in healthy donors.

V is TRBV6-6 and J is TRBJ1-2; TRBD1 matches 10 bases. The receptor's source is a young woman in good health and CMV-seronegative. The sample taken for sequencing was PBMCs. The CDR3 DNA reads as TGTGCCAGCAGTCCGGGACAGGGGATAGGTGGCTACACCTTC. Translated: CASSPGQGIGGYTF.